This T cell receptor (beta chain) was recorded in a study of spatial heterogeneity in lung cancer. About the research overall: Sequencing consistently turned up more beta-chain sequences than alpha-chain sequences.

As to time point: blood at routine non-recurrence follow-up after resection. TCRdb re-derived calls from the 5' RACE reads in MiXCR, one entry per CDR3 protein. The table shows tens of thousands of distinct CDR3 sequences, with around 19% occurring only once. This CDR3 spans 14 amino acids. J gave up 5 bases and V 7 bases, and 6 bases lay outside the gene matches. A remark on this clonotype: Its specificity is unknown.

Points from the study as a whole: Expanded tumor TCRs that were ubiquitous appeared in blood more at resection than follow-up.

The chain employs TRBV12-3 or TRBV12-4 and TRBJ1-5; 9 bases match TRBD1. The source material was PBMCs, sampled at follow-up. This receptor was identified in a male donor with early-stage non-small cell lung cancer. The CDR3 DNA reads as TGTGCCAGCACCGACAGGGGGTTAGATCAGCCCCAGCATTTT. As protein: CASTDRGLDQPQHF.